This passage covers 21 T cell receptor beta chains from one sample sequenced in a study of identical twins (dated by TCRdb to about 2016). Libraries were prepared through 5' RACE. Sequencer: Illumina HiSeq 2000. TCRdb reprocessed the public reads (quality trimming at Q25 with fastp, clone calling with MiXCR) and kept in-frame beta chains. Entries are consolidated by CDR3 protein sequence, retaining the most common genes and DNA. The sample table holds 550,000 to 700,000 distinct CDR3 sequences, of which 9.5% to 10% were seen once. Clones ranked in the top ten supply 2.5% to 3% of the sample. A further study also used this sample, focusing on yellow fever vaccine responses in identical twins.

Source material: PBMCs. The receptors shown here come from a woman between 18 and 29 years old in good health.

This chain connects TRBV29-1 to TRBJ2-1; D is unresolved. The CDR3 consists of 12 residues. V shed 4 bases and J shed 3 bases, with 7 bases lying between them. Per germline, CDR1 SQVTM and CDR2 ANQGSEA. The CDR3 DNA is TGCAGCGTTGTGGGCCGCTACAATGAGCAGTTCTTC. The encoded protein is CSVVGRYNEQFF.

V gene TRBV20-1 combines with J gene TRBJ2-3; D possibly corresponds to TRBD1 (6 bases). Germline V gene data show CDR1 as DFQATT and CDR2 as SNEGSKA (reference sequence). The germline V and J ends were trimmed by 4 bases and 0 bases, with 14 bases remaining between them. The CDR3 has 15 amino acids. CDR3 nucleotide sequence: TGCAGTGCTATCTCGAGGGGGAAAAGCACAGATACGCAGTATTTT. This codes for CSAISRGKSTDTQYF.

The genes are TRBV20-1 and TRBJ1-5, with D unresolved. CDR3 length: 15 amino acids. V was shortened by 0 bases and J by 7 bases, with 16 bases between the two germline ends. Germline lookup yields CDR1 DFQATT and CDR2 SNEGSKA (reference sequence). This CDR3 is CSARDDRTATQPQHF. In DNA form, the CDR3 reads TGCAGTGCTAGAGACGATAGGACGGCCACCCAGCCCCAGCATTTT.

V usage is TRBV12-3 or TRBV12-4 and J usage is TRBJ2-7; TRBD2 agrees at 9 bases. V shed 8 bases, J shed 2 bases, and the junction held 4 bases outside the gene matches. The CDR3 runs 13 residues. The CDR3 loop reads CASGGLAPYEQYF. CDR3 DNA sequence: TGTGCCAGCGGGGGACTAGCCCCCTACGAGCAGTACTTC.

In its sample, this clonotype was seen many times. The chain links TRBV28 to TRBJ2-5, with a possible D match to TRBD2 (5 bases). This CDR3 is built from 15 residues. V was clipped by 11 bases and J by 3 bases, with 22 bases between them. CDR1 MDHEN and CDR2 SYDVKM come from the germline V gene. DNA for the CDR3: TGTGCCGGAAGTCATCGCGGAGGTGGGAAAGAGACCCAGTACTTC. This codes for CAGSHRGGGKETQYF. Full variable domain (missing parts from reference TRBV28 and TRBJ2-5): DVKVTQSSRYLVKRTGEKVFLECVQDMDHENMFWYRQDPGLGLRLIYFSYDVKMKEKGDIPEGYSVSREKKERFSLILESASTNQTSMYLCAGSHRGGGKETQYFGPGTRLLVL.

This clonotype was picked up many times. This chain uses TRBV29-1 with TRBJ1-5; 7 nucleotides agree with TRBD1. With 4 bases clipped from V and 5 bases from J, the junction kept 5 bases outside the gene matches. The CDR3 length is 13 residues. Germline CDR1 and CDR2: SQVTM and ANQGSEA. CDR3 loop: CSVGDSSYQPQHF. The CDR3 bases are TGCAGCGTTGGGGACAGCTCATATCAGCCCCAGCATTTT.

This clonotype was recorded many times. The V call is TRBV12-3 or TRBV12-4, the J call TRBJ1-1; 8 bases fit TRBD1. The CDR3 length is 14 residues. V trimming: 5 bases; J trimming: 5 bases; junction bases outside the gene matches: 7. The DNA of the CDR3 is TGTGCCAGCAGTCCCACAGGGGGGAGGACTGAAGCTTTCTTT. Protein: CASSPTGGRTEAFF.

This clonotype was counted only a few times. The V call is TRBV10-1, the J call TRBJ2-1; 11 bases line up with TRBD2. The germline gives CDR1 WNHNN, CDR2 SYGVQD (reference sequence). This CDR3 is built from 15 residues. With V trimmed by 8 bases and J by 6 bases, 9 bases remained unmatched. The CDR3 spells CASHPGLAVRNEQFF. The CDR3 DNA follows: TGCGCCAGCCACCCGGGACTAGCGGTACGCAATGAGCAGTTCTTC.

This clonotype was counted ten times or more. This chain joins TRBV7-9 and TRBJ2-1; TRBD1 or TRBD2 may be the D gene (5 bases each). This CDR3 has 15 amino acids. Germline loops: CDR1 SEHNR, CDR2 FQNEAQ (reference sequence). Trimming stripped 1 base from V and 7 bases from J, with 14 bases between. The CDR3 reads CASSLERGRVNEQFF. CDR3 bases: TGTGCCAGCAGCTTAGAGAGGGGCCGGGTAAATGAGCAGTTCTTC.

This clonotype was detected many times. The V and J genes are TRBV12-3 or TRBV12-4 and TRBJ2-2; no definite D call. This CDR3 is 12 amino acids long. Trimming took 7 bases from V and 1 from J, leaving 4 bases between them. CDR3 in DNA: TGTGCCAGCACGGGGAACACCGGGGAGCTGTTTTTT. Translating gives CASTGNTGELFF.

This clonotype was detected ten times or more. The chain has TRBV12-3 or TRBV12-4 and TRBJ1-6; 8 bases align to TRBD1. Losses at the gene ends were 5 bases for V and 7 bases for J; bases not matched to a gene: 10. The CDR3 length is 16 residues. The CDR3 loop reads CASSPPRGTGNSPLHF. The CDR3 region has the DNA TGTGCCAGCAGTCCTCCGAGGGGGACAGGCAATTCACCCCTCCACTTT.

Many counts were recorded for this clonotype. This chain uses TRBV4-1 with TRBJ2-7; D is perhaps TRBD1 (6 bases). CDR3 length: 13 amino acids. V lost 2 bases and J lost 3, with 8 bases in between. CDR1 and CDR2 (germline): MGHRA, YSYEKL. CDR3 DNA: TGCGCCAGCAGCCAACACAGGGACTACGAGCAGTACTTC. It specifies CASSQHRDYEQYF.

This clonotype was picked up many times. The rearrangement joins TRBV12-3 or TRBV12-4 to TRBJ2-1; 10 bases map to TRBD2. The CDR3 contains 16 residues. V shed 5 bases, J shed 10 bases, and the junction held 14 bases outside the gene matches. CDR3 sequence: CASSHFERGGVREQFF. DNA for the CDR3: TGTGCCAGCAGTCACTTCGAGCGGGGGGGCGTACGCGAGCAGTTCTTC.

This clonotype has only a few counts. The chain combines TRBV5-1 with TRBJ1-2; the D is unclear. The CDR3 loop spans 12 amino acids. Trimming cost V 5 bases and J 3 bases, with 8 bases left between them. CDR1 is SGHRS, CDR2 YFSETQ, per germline. Written as DNA, the CDR3 is TGCGCCAGCAGGCCCAGCGACTATGGCTACACCTTC. Translation gives CASRPSDYGYTF. The full variable domain, its missing parts supplied by reference TRBV5-1 and TRBJ1-2, is KAGVTQTPRYLIKTRGQQVTLSCSPISGHRSVSWYQQTPGQGLQFLFEYFSETQRNKGNFPGRFSGRQFSNSRSEMNVSTLELGDSALYLCASRPSDYGYTFGSGTRLTVV.

The chain joins TRBV6-2 or TRBV6-3 to TRBJ2-1; maybe TRBD2 (7 bases). V was cut by 2 bases and J by 8 bases, with 13 bases left in between. The V gene's germline CDR1 is MNHEY and CDR2 SVGEGT. This CDR3 is 14 amino acids long. The CDR3 nucleotides are TGTGCCAGCAGTTACGTTCGGGGGGCGGATGAGCAGTTCTTC. This encodes CASSYVRGADEQFF.

This clonotype was found many times. The chain has TRBV10-3 and TRBJ2-2; 9 bases agree with TRBD1. Germline CDR1 is ENHRY and CDR2 is SYGVKD. Unmatched junction bases numbered 8, after V lost 8 bases and J lost 7 bases. The CDR3 is made up of 14 amino acids. The CDR3 region is CAIGGTGHIGELFF. As DNA, the CDR3 is TGTGCCATCGGCGGGACAGGGCATATCGGGGAGCTGTTTTTT.

This clonotype came up many times. The chain links TRBV4-1 to TRBJ1-5, with 7 bases identical to TRBD1. CDR3 length equals 14 residues. Trimming took 3 bases from V and 4 from J; bases not matched to a gene: 3. Germline V gene data show CDR1 as MGHRA and CDR2 as YSYEKL. The CDR3 DNA follows: TGCGCCAGCAGCCACCAGGGGGGAAATCAGCCCCAGCATTTT. It translates to CASSHQGGNQPQHF.

This clonotype was detected ten times or more. The chain couples TRBV25-1 to TRBJ2-3, with a weak D call TRBD2 (6 bases). The V gene's germline CDR1 is MGHDK and CDR2 SYGVNS. The CDR3 contains 15 residues. V lost 4 bases, J lost 2 bases, and 13 bases lay in between. The CDR3 region has the DNA TGTGCCAGCAGTGCCCGCGGGGCCGACACAGATACGCAGTATTTT. This codes for CASSARGADTDTQYF.

This clonotype was recorded at least ten times. The chain employs TRBV6-6 and TRBJ1-1, with D tentatively TRBD1 (5 bases). CDR1 MNHNY and CDR2 SVGAGI come from the germline V gene (reference sequence). Trimming took 4 bases from V and 8 from J, leaving 11 bases between them. This CDR3 region has 12 residues. The chain's CDR3 is CASSSIGAEAFF. CDR3 bases: TGTGCCAGCAGTTCGATTGGGGCGGAAGCTTTCTTT.

This clonotype occurred many times. The rearrangement links TRBV28 to TRBJ2-1, with D perhaps matching TRBD1 (5 bases). V was clipped by 2 bases and J by 6 bases, with 14 bases between them. Looked up from germline, CDR1 is MDHEN and CDR2 is SYDVKM. This CDR3 has 15 residues. CDR3 amino acids: CASSLRQILFNEQFF. In DNA form, the CDR3 reads TGTGCCAGCAGTTTAAGACAGATCCTTTTCAATGAGCAGTTCTTC.

The chain links TRBV29-1 to TRBJ2-7, with a possible D match to TRBD2 (7 bases). V was pared by 3 bases and J by 4 bases, with 16 bases between. Looked up from germline, CDR1 is SQVTM and CDR2 is ANQGSEA. This CDR3 comprises 14 residues. The DNA of the CDR3 is TGCAGCGTTGATCTGGGAGGGGGACCTTACGAGCAGTACTTC. Translated: CSVDLGGGPYEQYF.